This T cell receptor beta chain is drawn from a study of graft-versus-host responses after intestinal transplantation. Whole-study context: Recipients underwent multivisceral, liver-intestinal, or isolated intestinal transplants. Anti-thymocyte globulin was used for induction in all recipients, who then took tacrolimus and steroids for about three years. The study's findings and limits: High graft-versus-host to host-versus-graft clonal ratios were seen in allografts of patients with graft-donor T cell macrochimerism. There were GvH clones found in recipient marrow, and some of them appeared first in ileum or blood.

Of note for this clone: What it recognizes is unknown.

CDR3 length: 13 residues. Germline V CDR1 and CDR2: SQVTM, ANQGSEA. V shed 8 bases, J shed 9 bases, and the junction held 8 bases outside the gene matches. The protocol was immunoSEQ multiplex PCR, while the TCRdb copy is restricted to in-frame clones and leaves out a portion. The table includes 100,000 to 120,000 clones, 93% detected once. The chain links TRBV29-1 to TRBJ2-1; 12 positions agree with TRBD2. The receptor was isolated from a human donor who received an intestinal transplant. The material sequenced was unstimulated CD8+ T cells sorted from spleen or lymph node cells, taken before intestinal transplant. As DNA, the CDR3 is TGCAGCTCAAGACTAGCGGGAGAGGGTGAGCAGTTCTTC. Its translation: CSSRLAGEGEQFF.